This is a list of T cell receptor beta chains from one sample in a study of identical twins. TCRdb called the 5' RACE reads again in MiXCR, with one record for every CDR3 protein. Of 1.5 million to 2 million distinct CDR3 sequences listed, less than 35% are singletons. Sequenced input: cord blood. The receptors here all came from a newborn girl in good health. Each CDR3 is given with its conserved first and last residue. A D gene is named only where the DNA matches it firmly. Clone size, where shown, is once, few, many, or a class for clones that have expanded.

v_gene	abundance	j_gene	d_gene	len	CDR3aa	CDR3nt
TRBV20-1	-	TRBJ1-2	-	13	CSAISPAPGGYTF	TGCAGTGCTATCTCCCCGGCCCCGGGTGGCTACACCTTC
TRBV13	-	TRBJ1-2	TRBD1	15	CASSQGQGHSYGYTF	TGTGCCAGCAGCCAAGGACAGGGTCACAGCTATGGCTACACCTTC
TRBV20-1	few	TRBJ2-3	TRBD1	15	CSARDGTGGYDTQYF	TGCAGTGCTAGAGATGGGACAGGGGGCTATGATACGCAGTATTTT
TRBV12-3/TRBV12-4	few	TRBJ2-7	-	15	CASRPSGWGSYEQYF	TGTGCCAGCAGACCGAGTGGGTGGGGGTCCTACGAGCAGTACTTC
TRBV3-1	-	TRBJ1-2	TRBD1	16	CASSQARDRDTYGYTF	TGTGCCAGCAGCCAAGCCCGGGACAGGGATACCTATGGCTACACCTTC
TRBV5-6	few	TRBJ2-7	TRBD1	14	CASSARDRDLEQYF	TGTGCCAGCAGCGCACGGGACAGGGACCTCGAGCAGTACTTC
TRBV28	-	TRBJ2-2	-	15	CASSFERNVGGELFF	TGTGCCAGCAGTTTTGAACGGAATGTAGGCGGGGAGCTGTTTTTT
TRBV28	-	TRBJ1-4	-	14	CASSIRTVGEKLFF	TGTGCCAGCAGCATACGGACAGTCGGTGAAAAACTGTTTTTT
TRBV2	few	TRBJ1-5	TRBD1	13	CAGQGNSNQPQHF	TGTGCCGGACAGGGGAATAGCAATCAGCCCCAGCATTTT
TRBV13	few	TRBJ2-7	TRBD2	14	CASSFSGRNYEQYF	TGTGCCAGCAGCTTTAGCGGGAGGAACTACGAGCAGTACTTC
TRBV6-6	-	TRBJ1-6	TRBD1	15	CAGQSTGTGNSPLHF	TGTGCCGGCCAATCGACCGGGACAGGAAATTCACCCCTCCACTTT
TRBV6-2/TRBV6-3	-	TRBJ2-3	-	18	CASSHTGARDYITDTQYF	TGTGCCAGCAGTCACACAGGGGCGCGGGATTATATCACAGATACGCAGTATTTT
TRBV6-1	few	TRBJ2-1	-	15	CASREQPSSYNEQFF	TGTGCCAGCAGAGAACAGCCGAGCTCCTACAATGAGCAGTTCTTC
TRBV6-5	-	TRBJ2-1	TRBD2	13	CATRGLASETQFF	TGTGCCACCAGGGGACTAGCATCAGAGACCCAGTTCTTC
TRBV4-1	-	TRBJ2-1	TRBD2	16	CASSQVLAGVDNGQFF	TGCGCCAGCAGCCAAGTACTAGCGGGAGTGGACAATGGGCAGTTCTTC
TRBV20-1	few	TRBJ2-3	-	14	CSASVGRFTDTQYF	TGCAGTGCTAGTGTAGGGCGGTTCACAGATACGCAGTATTTT
TRBV18	-	TRBJ2-5	-	12	CASSPPVKTQYF	TGTGCCAGCTCACCACCGGTAAAGACCCAGTACTTC
TRBV12-3/TRBV12-4	few	TRBJ2-5	TRBD2	16	CASSLSASGRTETQYF	TGTGCCAGCAGTTTATCGGCTAGCGGGAGGACAGAGACCCAGTACTTC